Listed below are T cell receptor beta chains from one sample, sequenced in a study of shared clonotypes between healthy human individuals. The table came from immunoSEQ multiplex PCR; TCRdb's copy has only in-frame clones and leaves some out. The sample holds hundreds of thousands of clones, roughly 70% seen once. Source material: memory CD4+ T cells sorted from blood. The receptors here all came from a woman aged 30 to 39 in good health. The CDR3 runs from the conserved cysteine through the conserved F or W. The D gene is left open where the match is weak. Only part of the rows carry a size: once, few, many, or a class if the clone is expanded.

-,-,TRBJ1-1,13,TRBV7-3,CASSLTDNTEAFF,TGTGCCAGCAGCTTGACCGACAACACTGAAGCTTTCTTT
-,TRBD2,TRBJ2-5,15,TRBV6-6,CASRRASSGQETQYF,TGTGCCAGCAGACGCGCGTCTAGCGGCCAAGAGACCCAGTACTTC
-,TRBD2,TRBJ2-3,15,TRBV28,CALQRLAGLTDTQYF,TGTGCCCTCCAAAGGCTAGCGGGTTTGACAGATACGCAGTATTTT
-,-,TRBJ2-7,12,TRBV5-5,CASSPIMGEQYF,TGTGCCAGCAGCCCCATAATGGGCGAGCAGTACTTC
-,TRBD2,TRBJ2-1,16,TRBV7-9,CASSSVAGLSYNEQFF,TGTGCCAGCAGCTCTGTAGCGGGATTGAGTTACAATGAGCAGTTCTTC
-,TRBD2,TRBJ2-7,14,TRBV30,CAWRGAGRGYEQYF,TGTGCCTGGAGGGGAGCGGGAAGGGGCTACGAGCAGTACTTC
once,-,TRBJ2-2,12,TRBV7-9,CASSPTGGELFF,TGTGCCAGCAGCCCGACTGGCGGGGAGCTGTTTTTT
-,TRBD2,TRBJ2-7,15,TRBV9,CASSVDGTSSYEQYF,TGTGCCAGCAGCGTAGATGGGACTAGCTCCTACGAGCAGTACTTC
-,-,TRBJ1-2,12,TRBV28,CASSFPNYGYTF,TGTGCCAGCAGTTTTCCCAACTATGGCTACACCTTC
-,-,TRBJ2-1,14,TRBV2,CASRGAGKRNEQFF,TGTGCCAGCAGGGGTGCAGGGAAGAGAAATGAGCAGTTCTTC
-,-,TRBJ2-1,12,TRBV4-1,CASSHLWDEQFF,TGCGCCAGCAGCCATCTGTGGGATGAGCAGTTCTTC